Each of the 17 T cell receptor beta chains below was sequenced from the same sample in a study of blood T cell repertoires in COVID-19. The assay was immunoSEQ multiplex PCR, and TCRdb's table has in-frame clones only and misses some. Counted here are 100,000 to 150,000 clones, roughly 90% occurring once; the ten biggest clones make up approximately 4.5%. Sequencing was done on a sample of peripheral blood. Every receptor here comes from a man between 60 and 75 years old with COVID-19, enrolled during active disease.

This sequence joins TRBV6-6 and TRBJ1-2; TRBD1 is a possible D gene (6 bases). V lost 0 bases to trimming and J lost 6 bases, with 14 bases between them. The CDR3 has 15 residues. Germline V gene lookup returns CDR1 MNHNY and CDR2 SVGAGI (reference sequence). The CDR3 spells CASSYSSGQGHGYTF. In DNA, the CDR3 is TGTGCCAGCAGTTACTCGTCAGGGCAGGGGCATGGCTACACCTTC.

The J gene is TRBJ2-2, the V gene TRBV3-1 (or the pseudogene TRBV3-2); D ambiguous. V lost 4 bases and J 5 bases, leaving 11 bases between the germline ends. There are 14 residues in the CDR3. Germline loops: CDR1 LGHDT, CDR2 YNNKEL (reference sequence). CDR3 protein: CASSPEVGTGELFF. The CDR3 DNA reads TGTGCCAGCAGCCCCGAGGTTGGTACCGGGGAGCTGTTTTTT.

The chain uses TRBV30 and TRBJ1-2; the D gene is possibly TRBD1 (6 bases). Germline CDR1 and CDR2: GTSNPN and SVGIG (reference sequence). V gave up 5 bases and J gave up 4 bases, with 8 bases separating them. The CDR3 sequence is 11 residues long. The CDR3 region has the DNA TGTGCCTGGGGGGGCGGCTATGGCTACACCTTC. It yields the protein CAWGGGYGYTF.

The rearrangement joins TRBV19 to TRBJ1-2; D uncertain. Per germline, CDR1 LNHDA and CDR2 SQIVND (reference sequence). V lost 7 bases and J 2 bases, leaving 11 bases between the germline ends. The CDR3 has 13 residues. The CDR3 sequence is CASKLDSNYGYTF. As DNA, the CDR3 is TGTGCCAGTAAATTGGACTCCAACTATGGCTACACCTTC. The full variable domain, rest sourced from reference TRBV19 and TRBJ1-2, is DGGITQSPKYLFRKEGQNVTLSCEQNLNHDAMYWYRQDPGQGLRLIYYSQIVNDFQKGDIAEGYSVSREKKESFPLTVTSAQKNPTAFYLCASKLDSNYGYTFGSGTRLTVV.

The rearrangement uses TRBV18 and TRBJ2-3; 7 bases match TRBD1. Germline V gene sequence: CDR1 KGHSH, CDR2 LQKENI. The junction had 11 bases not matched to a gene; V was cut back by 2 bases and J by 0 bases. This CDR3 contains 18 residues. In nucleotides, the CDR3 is TGTGCCAGCTCACCAATTCCCAAGACAGGGTCGAGCACAGATACGCAGTATTTT. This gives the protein CASSPIPKTGSSTDTQYF.

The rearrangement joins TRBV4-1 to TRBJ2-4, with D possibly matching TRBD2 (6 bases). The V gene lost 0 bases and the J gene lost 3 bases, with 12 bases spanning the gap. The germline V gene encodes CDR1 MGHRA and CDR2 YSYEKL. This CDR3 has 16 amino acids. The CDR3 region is CASSQEEVAVKNIQYF. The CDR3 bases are TGCGCCAGCAGCCAAGAGGAAGTAGCGGTCAAAAACATTCAGTACTTC.

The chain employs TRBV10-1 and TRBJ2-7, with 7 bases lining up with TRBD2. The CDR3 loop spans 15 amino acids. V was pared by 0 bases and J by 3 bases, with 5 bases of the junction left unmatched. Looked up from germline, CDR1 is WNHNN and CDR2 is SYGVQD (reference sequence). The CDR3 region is CASSESTSKGYEQYF. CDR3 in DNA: TGCGCCAGCAGTGAGTCGACTAGCAAGGGCTACGAGCAGTACTTC.

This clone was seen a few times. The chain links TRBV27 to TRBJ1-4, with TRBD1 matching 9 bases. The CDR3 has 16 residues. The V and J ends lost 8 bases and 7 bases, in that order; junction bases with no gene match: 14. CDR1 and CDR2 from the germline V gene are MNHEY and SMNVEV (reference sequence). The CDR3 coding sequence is TGTGCCAGCTCAAGTCGTACCGGGACAGGGTTTGAAAAACTGTTTTTT. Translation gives CASSSRTGTGFEKLFF.

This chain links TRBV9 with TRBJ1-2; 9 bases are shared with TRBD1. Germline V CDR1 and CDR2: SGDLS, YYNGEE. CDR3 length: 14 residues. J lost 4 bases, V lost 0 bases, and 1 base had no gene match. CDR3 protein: CASSVGDRVYGYTF. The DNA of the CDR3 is TGTGCCAGCAGCGTAGGGGACAGGGTCTATGGCTACACCTTC.

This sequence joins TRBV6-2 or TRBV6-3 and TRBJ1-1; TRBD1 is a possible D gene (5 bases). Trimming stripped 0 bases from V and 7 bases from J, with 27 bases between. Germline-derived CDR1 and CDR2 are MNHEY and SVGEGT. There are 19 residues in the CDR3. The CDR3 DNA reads TGTGCCAGCAGTTACTCGTTCACCACAGGTATTTCAGGGAACCTTGAAGCTTTCTTT. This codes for CASSYSFTTGISGNLEAFF.

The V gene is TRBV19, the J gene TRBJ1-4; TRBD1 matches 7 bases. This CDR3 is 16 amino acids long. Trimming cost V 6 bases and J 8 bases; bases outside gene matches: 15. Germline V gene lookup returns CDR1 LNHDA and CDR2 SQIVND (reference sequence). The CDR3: CASSKTTGAGGEKLFF. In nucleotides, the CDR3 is TGTGCCAGTAGCAAGACTACAGGGGCAGGAGGAGAAAAACTGTTTTTT.

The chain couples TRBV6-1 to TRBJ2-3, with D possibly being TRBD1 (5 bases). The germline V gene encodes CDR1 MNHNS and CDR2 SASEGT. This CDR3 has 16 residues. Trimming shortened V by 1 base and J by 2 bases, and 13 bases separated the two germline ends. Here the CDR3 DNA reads TGTGCCAGCAGTGAAGAAGGCAGGGCTACCACAGATACGCAGTATTTT. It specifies CASSEEGRATTDTQYF.

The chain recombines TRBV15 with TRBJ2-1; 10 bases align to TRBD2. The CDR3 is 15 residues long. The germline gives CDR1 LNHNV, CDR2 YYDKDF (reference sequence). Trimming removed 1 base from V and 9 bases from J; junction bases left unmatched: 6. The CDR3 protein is CATSRGSGGAGEQFF. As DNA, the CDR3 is TGTGCCACCAGCAGAGGAAGCGGGGGGGCGGGTGAGCAGTTCTTC. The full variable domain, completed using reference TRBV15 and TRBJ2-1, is DAMVIQNPRYQVTQFGKPVTLSCSQTLNHNVMYWYQQKSSQAPKLLFHYYDKDFNNEADTPDNFQSRRPNTSFCFLDIRSPGLGDTAMYLCATSRGSGGAGEQFFGPGTRLTVL.

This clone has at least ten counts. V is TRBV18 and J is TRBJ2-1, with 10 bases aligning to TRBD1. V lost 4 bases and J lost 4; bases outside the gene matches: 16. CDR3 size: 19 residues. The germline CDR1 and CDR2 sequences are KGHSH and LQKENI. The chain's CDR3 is CASSHTGTGEAAIYNEQFF. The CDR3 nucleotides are TGTGCCAGCTCACATACCGGGACAGGGGAGGCCGCGATATACAATGAGCAGTTCTTC.

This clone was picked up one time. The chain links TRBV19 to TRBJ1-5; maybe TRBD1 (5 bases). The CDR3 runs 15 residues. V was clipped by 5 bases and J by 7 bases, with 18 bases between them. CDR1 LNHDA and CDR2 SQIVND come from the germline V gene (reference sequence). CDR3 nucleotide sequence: TGTGCCAGTAGTTTTGGGGGGGGATCCGAGCAGCCCCAGCATTTT. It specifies CASSFGGGSEQPQHF.

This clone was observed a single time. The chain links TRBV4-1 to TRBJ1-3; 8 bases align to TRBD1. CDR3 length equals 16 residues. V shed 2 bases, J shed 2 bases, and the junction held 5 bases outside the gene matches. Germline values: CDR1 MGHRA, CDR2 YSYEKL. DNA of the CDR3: TGCGCCAGCAGCCAACTACAGGGGGGTACTGGAAACACCATATATTTT. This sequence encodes CASSQLQGGTGNTIYF.

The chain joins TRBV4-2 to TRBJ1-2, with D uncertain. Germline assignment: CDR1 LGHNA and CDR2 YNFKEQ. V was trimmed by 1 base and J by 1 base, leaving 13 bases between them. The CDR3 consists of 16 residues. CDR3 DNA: TGTGCCAGCAGCCAAGTCGCAGGTTTGGGTAACTATGGCTACACCTTC. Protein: CASSQVAGLGNYGYTF.